This T cell receptor (beta chain) was sequenced during a study of shared clonotypes between healthy human individuals. Study-level background: The study drew on two women and a few men aged 18 to 49 as donors.

Regarding this clone: The antigen is unknown.

Assay: immunoSEQ multiplex PCR; the TCRdb copy retains only in-frame clones and omits some. The table shows around 720,000 clones, with 60% to 75% occurring only once. CD4+ cells underwent separation, giving CD45RA+ naive and CD45RA-negative memory subsets. Study observations and caveats: Donor clonotype sharing was expected to depend on sequencing depth.

Trimming at V came to 0 bases and at J to 4 bases, leaving 4 bases not matched to a gene. Germline-derived CDR1 and CDR2 are SGDLS and YYNGEE. The CDR3 covers 15 residues. This chain connects TRBV9 to TRBJ2-7; TRBD2 matches at 10 bases. This TCR came from a woman under 40 in good health. The sequenced sample consisted of memory CD4+ T cells sorted from blood. The subset denotes: CD45RA-negative fraction. The CDR3 DNA reads TGTGCCAGCAGCGTAGCCGGGACTAGCGAGTACGAGCAGTACTTC. It translates to CASSVAGTSEYEQYF.